Detailed here is one TCR beta chain. Its antigen is currently unknown. Clones were sequenced by immunoSEQ multiplex PCR, and TCRdb holds only the in-frame ones, with some missing. This sample yields approximately 80,000 clones, of which roughly 86% are seen a single time; approximately 5.4% belongs to the top ten. The CDR3 is made up of 14 amino acids. Trimming took 3 bases from V and 6 from J, leaving 10 bases between them. Germline V gene sequence: CDR1 KGHDR, CDR2 SFDVKD. This record comes from a study of T cell responses to AZD1222 COVID-19 vaccine. Study results and limitations: CD4 TCRs linked to vaccination spanned spike, dominating at 160-218 and 743-854. Receipt of two AZD1222 doses was followed by a rise in Spike-specific TCR breadth and depth.

This TCR was recovered from an adult in good health. The chain has TRBV24-1 and TRBJ2-2; D unresolved. The specimen was peripheral blood, collected on day 0 of MenACWY control vaccination. The CDR3 sequence is CATSDTGRSGELFF. CDR3 sequence (DNA): TGTGCCACCAGTGATACTGGACGGTCCGGGGAGCTGTTTTTT.